This is a list of T cell receptor beta chains from one sample in a study of identical twins. TCRdb re-called the 5' RACE reads with MiXCR, one entry per CDR3 protein. The table includes about 240,000 distinct CDR3 sequences, about an eighth detected once. This same sample was also part of a study on yellow fever vaccine responses in identical twins.

The source material was memory (CD45RO+) T cells sorted from blood. The receptors come from a woman aged 18-30 years in good health. The CDR3 runs from the conserved cysteine through the conserved F or W. The order of the fields is V gene, clone size, CDR3 protein. Clone size is not always given. Where it is, it says once, few, many or a class for expanded clones.

v_call: TRBV12-3/TRBV12-4; clone_size: -; cdr3_aa: CASSLLKKDTQYF
v_call: TRBV28; clone_size: few; cdr3_aa: CASRGLPATGILSYEQYF
v_call: TRBV25-1; clone_size: few; cdr3_aa: CASNPAGAYNEQFF
v_call: TRBV10-3; clone_size: few; cdr3_aa: CAISDYDIPGNPDTQYF
v_call: TRBV15; clone_size: -; cdr3_aa: CATSRGTDSSVAFF
v_call: TRBV10-1; clone_size: -; cdr3_aa: CASGPGQGSSYNEQFF
v_call: TRBV7-3; clone_size: -; cdr3_aa: CASSLMGLADNEQFF
v_call: TRBV7-2; clone_size: few; cdr3_aa: CASSTPGSETQYF
v_call: TRBV29-1; clone_size: many; cdr3_aa: CSVKSRRITDTQYF
v_call: TRBV23-1; clone_size: -; cdr3_aa: CASSPGVVLNQPQHF
v_call: TRBV6-1; clone_size: few; cdr3_aa: CASSPWDSKTYEQYF
v_call: TRBV11-1; clone_size: few; cdr3_aa: CASSMGRAYTGELFF
v_call: TRBV7-8; clone_size: few; cdr3_aa: CASSSNQGSSTDTQYF
v_call: TRBV4-3; clone_size: few; cdr3_aa: CASSQSGTGVLYGYTF
v_call: TRBV12-3/TRBV12-4; clone_size: few; cdr3_aa: CASRGLAGVTDTQYF
v_call: TRBV29-1; clone_size: many; cdr3_aa: CSVTLSSGSSYEQYF
v_call: TRBV11-2; clone_size: few; cdr3_aa: CASSTSDSTDTQYF
v_call: TRBV7-9; clone_size: few; cdr3_aa: CASSSIAGGGYNEQFF
v_call: TRBV7-8; clone_size: -; cdr3_aa: CASSLAGQSYEQYF
v_call: TRBV11-2; clone_size: many; cdr3_aa: CASSLAKNTEAFF
v_call: TRBV12-3/TRBV12-4; clone_size: -; cdr3_aa: CTSRGTGLITDTQYF
v_call: TRBV6-2/TRBV6-3; clone_size: many; cdr3_aa: CASGFNLGGEQFF
v_call: TRBV27; clone_size: many; cdr3_aa: CAQAGSGQGESQPQHF
v_call: TRBV12-3/TRBV12-4; clone_size: many; cdr3_aa: CASSLKRSNEQFF
v_call: TRBV12-3/TRBV12-4; clone_size: many; cdr3_aa: CASSARVGGGVSEQYF
v_call: TRBV2; clone_size: -; cdr3_aa: CASRKVAGGPDSTDTQYF
v_call: TRBV25-1; clone_size: many; cdr3_aa: CASSDAGSLLGYTF
v_call: TRBV29-1; clone_size: many; cdr3_aa: CSVASGGSEQYF
v_call: TRBV6-2/TRBV6-3; clone_size: -; cdr3_aa: CASRRQGPYNEQFF
v_call: TRBV7-9; clone_size: many; cdr3_aa: CASSRATSLGTQYF
v_call: TRBV27; clone_size: many; cdr3_aa: CASSLSLGLGGHEQYF
v_call: TRBV19; clone_size: -; cdr3_aa: CASSIGTGSYNEQFF
v_call: TRBV2; clone_size: -; cdr3_aa: CASKLLLAGGSTDTQYF
v_call: TRBV7-2; clone_size: -; cdr3_aa: CASSLAVGGGFYNEQFF
v_call: TRBV20-1; clone_size: -; cdr3_aa: CSARDLTQGDTQYF
v_call: TRBV28; clone_size: -; cdr3_aa: CASNSPRVPTSGRSWELFF
v_call: TRBV7-9; clone_size: -; cdr3_aa: CASSRTSGSNEQFF
v_call: TRBV5-5; clone_size: few; cdr3_aa: CASSLVPNQETQYF
v_call: TRBV6-5; clone_size: few; cdr3_aa: CASSSKGLAVPNTGELFF
v_call: TRBV4-2; clone_size: -; cdr3_aa: CASSQGLAGASYEQYF
v_call: TRBV4-3; clone_size: many; cdr3_aa: CASSQVAGSQYEQYF
v_call: TRBV29-1; clone_size: -; cdr3_aa: CSVGSGTTPDTQYF
v_call: TRBV2; clone_size: few; cdr3_aa: CASSENGPYEQYF
v_call: TRBV6-5; clone_size: many; cdr3_aa: CASSSGLDFSGELFF